This is a list of T cell receptor beta chains from one sample in a study of T-cell reconstitution after alpha-beta-depleted transplantation in children. Using its own MiXCR run on the PCR reads, TCRdb lists one record per CDR3 protein. The sample includes over 200,000 distinct CDR3 sequences, approximately 17% seen only once; the top ten take 35% to 50%. Sequencing used PBMCs, mostly from graft donor cells, obtained 360 days after TCRalphabeta/CD19-depleted stem cell transplant. All receptors come from a male patient between 2 and 15 years old who had a stem cell transplant for acute lymphoblastic leukemia, so the T cells may come from the graft donor. CDR3s include the opening cysteine and the closing phenylalanine or tryptophan. Fields, in order: J gene, D gene, clone size, V gene, CDR3 DNA, CDR3 protein. D genes are given only for firm matches. Size values are once, few and many counts, or a class for expanded clones, and some rows have none.

TRBJ1-4	NA	NA	TRBV5-1	TGCGCCAGCAGCTTGGCCCAGGGACCTAATGAAAAACTGTTTTTT	CASSLAQGPNEKLFF
TRBJ1-6	TRBD1	NA	TRBV5-1	TGCGCCAGCAGCTTGGGGACCCCGGGACAGGTTAATTCACCCCTCCACTTT	CASSLGTPGQVNSPLHF
TRBJ2-5	TRBD1	NA	TRBV5-1	TGCGCCAGCAGCTACTTACAGGGGGAGACCCAGTACTTC	CASSYLQGETQYF
TRBJ2-5	NA	many	TRBV9	TGTGCCAGCAGCTCCGGTTCAGAGACCCAGTACTTC	CASSSGSETQYF
TRBJ2-1	NA	NA	TRBV12-3/TRBV12-4	TGTGCCAGCAGTTTACCTACAGGGAACAATGAGCAGTTCTTC	CASSLPTGNNEQFF
TRBJ2-2	TRBD2	NA	TRBV5-6	TGTGCCAGCAGCTCTAGCGGGAACACCGGGGAGCTGTTTTTT	CASSSSGNTGELFF
TRBJ2-3	NA	NA	TRBV28	TGTGGCAGCATCCGGGCCAATGGCGATACGCAGTATTTT	CGSIRANGDTQYF
TRBJ2-5	TRBD1	few	TRBV7-2	TGTGCCAGCAGGTTAAACAGGGGCTACGAGACCCAGTACTTC	CASRLNRGYETQYF
TRBJ2-1	NA	many	TRBV5-1	TGCGCCAGCCGACCCACTTATCGGTCTATGGCCTACAATGAGCAGTTCTTC	CASRPTYRSMAYNEQFF
TRBJ1-1	NA	NA	TRBV5-1	TGCGCCAGCCTCGGTAGGGTCTTTTTAACTGAAGCTTTCTTT	CASLGRVFLTEAFF
TRBJ1-6	NA	NA	TRBV18	TGTGCCAGCTCACCATTACCGGTGGACAGAAATTCACCCCTCCACTTT	CASSPLPVDRNSPLHF
TRBJ1-1	TRBD1	NA	TRBV11-2	TGTGCCAGCAGCGCCGACAGGGTCGCGGGCACTGAAGCTTTCTTT	CASSADRVAGTEAFF
TRBJ2-3	NA	NA	TRBV5-1	TGCGCCAGCAGCTTGTTATCCTGGGGGCCTGCGGCAGATACGCAGTATTTT	CASSLLSWGPAADTQYF
TRBJ2-3	NA	NA	TRBV18	TGTGCCAGCTCACTTCGCCCCGGACTGGTAGATACGCAGTATTTT	CASSLRPGLVDTQYF
TRBJ2-2	NA	few	TRBV27	TGTGCCAGCAGTCCAGGGAAGGGAAGCGCCGGGGAGCTGTTTTTT	CASSPGKGSAGELFF
TRBJ1-2	NA	few	TRBV12-3/TRBV12-4	TGTGCCAGCAGCCTCAAAAGGGGCTATGGCTACACCTTC	CASSLKRGYGYTF
TRBJ2-2	NA	few	TRBV3-1	TGTGCCAACAGCCGGGGAGCCGGGGAGCTGTTTTTT	CANSRGAGELFF
TRBJ2-4	TRBD2	NA	TRBV12-3/TRBV12-4	TGTGCCAGCAGTTTTGGGGAGGGAAACATTCAGTACTTC	CASSFGEGNIQYF
TRBJ1-6	TRBD1	NA	TRBV28	TGTGCCAGCAGCACCAATGGACAGGGTTATAATTCACCCCTCCACTTT	CASSTNGQGYNSPLHF